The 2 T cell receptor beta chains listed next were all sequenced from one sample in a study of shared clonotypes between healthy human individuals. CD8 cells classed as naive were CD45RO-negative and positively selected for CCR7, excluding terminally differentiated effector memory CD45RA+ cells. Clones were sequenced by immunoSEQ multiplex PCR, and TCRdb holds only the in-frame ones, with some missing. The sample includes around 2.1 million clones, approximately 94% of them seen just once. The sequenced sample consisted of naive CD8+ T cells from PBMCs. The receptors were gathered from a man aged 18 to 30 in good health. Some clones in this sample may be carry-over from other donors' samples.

CDR3 amino acids: CASSYEASAYNEQFF. The CDR3 nucleotides are TGTGCCAGCAGTTACGAGGCTTCGGCTTACAATGAGCAGTTCTTC. V is TRBV6-5 and J is TRBJ2-1, with no clear D. This CDR3 is built from 15 residues. V lost 2 bases to trimming and J lost 4 bases, with 12 bases between them. Germline assignment: CDR1 MNHEY and CDR2 SVGAGI.

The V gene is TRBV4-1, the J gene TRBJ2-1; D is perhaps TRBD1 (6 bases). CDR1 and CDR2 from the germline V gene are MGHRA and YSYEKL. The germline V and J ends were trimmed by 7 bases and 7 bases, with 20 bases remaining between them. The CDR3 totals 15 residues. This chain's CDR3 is CASNPLGTGTNEQFF. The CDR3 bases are TGCGCCAGCAACCCTTTAGGTACAGGGACGAATGAGCAGTTCTTC.